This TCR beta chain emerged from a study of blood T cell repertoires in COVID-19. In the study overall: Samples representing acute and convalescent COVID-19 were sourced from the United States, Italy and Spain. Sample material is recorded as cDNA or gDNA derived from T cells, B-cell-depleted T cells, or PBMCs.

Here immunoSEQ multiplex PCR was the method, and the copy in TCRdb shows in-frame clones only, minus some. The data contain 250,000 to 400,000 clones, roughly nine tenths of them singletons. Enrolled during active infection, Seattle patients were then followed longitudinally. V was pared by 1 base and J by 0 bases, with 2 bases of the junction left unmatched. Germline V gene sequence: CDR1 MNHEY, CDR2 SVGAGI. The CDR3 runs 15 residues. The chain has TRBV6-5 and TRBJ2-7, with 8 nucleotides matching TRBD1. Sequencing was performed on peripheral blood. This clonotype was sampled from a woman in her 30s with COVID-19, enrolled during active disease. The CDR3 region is CASSYLQGDSYEQYF. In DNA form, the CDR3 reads TGTGCCAGCAGTTACTTACAGGGGGACTCCTACGAGCAGTACTTC.